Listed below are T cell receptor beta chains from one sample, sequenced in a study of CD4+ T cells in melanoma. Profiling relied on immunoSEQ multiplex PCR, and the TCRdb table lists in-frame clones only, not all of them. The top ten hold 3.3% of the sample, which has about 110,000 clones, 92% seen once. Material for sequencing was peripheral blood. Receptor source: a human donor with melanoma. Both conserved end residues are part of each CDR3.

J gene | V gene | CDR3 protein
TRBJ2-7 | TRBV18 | CASSPMDRQYEQYF
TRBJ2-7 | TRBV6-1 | CASYEHGGLTYEQYF
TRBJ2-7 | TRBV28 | CASSVLGEQYF
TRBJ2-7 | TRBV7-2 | CASSLEVWAGHLGQYF
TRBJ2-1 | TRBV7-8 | CASSPLAGPYNEQFF
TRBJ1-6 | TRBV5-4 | CASSWGGGGANSPLHF
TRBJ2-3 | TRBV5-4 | CASSSDRGEDTQYF
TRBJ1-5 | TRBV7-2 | CASREGYRINQPQHF
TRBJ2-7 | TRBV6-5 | CASRASTGVKRQYF
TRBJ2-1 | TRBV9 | CASSVALLGQGLIDEQFF
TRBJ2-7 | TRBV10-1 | CASSEEPDCFRGSIYEQYF
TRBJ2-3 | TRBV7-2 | CASSQWTSALADTQYF
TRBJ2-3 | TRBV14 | CASSLRTGGSTTDTQYF
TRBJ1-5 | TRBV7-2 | CASSSPGGNQPQHF